This T cell receptor (beta chain) was sequenced during a study of cytomegalovirus exposure and HLA in healthy donors. This clone was seen a handful of times. Primers for the PCR totalled 60 Vbeta and 13 Jbeta. The assay was immunoSEQ multiplex PCR, and TCRdb's table has in-frame clones only and misses some. The top ten clones hold around 4% of a sample with some 110,000 clones, around 82% of them seen once. Source material: PBMCs. The sequence was obtained from a man in his forties or fifties in good health and CMV-seronegative.

CDR3 amino acids: CASSLEGGGEAFF. The DNA for the CDR3 is TGTGCCAGCAGCTTAGAGGGTGGGGGGGAAGCTTTCTTT. The chain is built from TRBV7-9 and TRBJ1-1, with D tentatively TRBD1 (5 bases). Trimming cost V 1 base and J 8 bases, with 11 bases left between them. CDR3 length equals 13 residues. In germline, CDR1 is SEHNR, CDR2 FQNEAQ (reference sequence).